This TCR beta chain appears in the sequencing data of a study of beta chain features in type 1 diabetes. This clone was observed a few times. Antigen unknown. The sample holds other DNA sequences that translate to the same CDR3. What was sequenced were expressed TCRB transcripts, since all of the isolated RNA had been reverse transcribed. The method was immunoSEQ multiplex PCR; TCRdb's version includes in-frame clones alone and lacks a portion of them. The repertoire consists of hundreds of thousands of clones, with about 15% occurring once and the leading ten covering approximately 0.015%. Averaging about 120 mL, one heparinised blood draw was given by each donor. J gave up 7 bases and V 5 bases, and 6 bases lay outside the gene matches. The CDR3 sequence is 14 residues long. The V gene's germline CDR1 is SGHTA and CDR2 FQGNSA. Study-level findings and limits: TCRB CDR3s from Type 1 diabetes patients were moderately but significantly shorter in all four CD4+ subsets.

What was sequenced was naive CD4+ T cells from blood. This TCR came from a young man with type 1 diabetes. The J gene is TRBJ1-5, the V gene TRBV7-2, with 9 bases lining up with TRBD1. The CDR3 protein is CASSPRTGDQPQHF. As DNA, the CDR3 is TGTGCCAGCAGCCCCCGGACAGGGGACCAGCCCCAGCATTTT.